What follows describes a single T cell receptor (beta chain). The data were obtained in a study of blood T cell repertoires in COVID-19. About the study: Material from acute and convalescent COVID-19 was sourced from the United States, Italy and Spain. PBMCs, B-cell-depleted T cells, or T cells provided the cDNA or gDNA that made up the material.

How the authors handled the data: How many nucleated cells were present was estimated from reference gene primer amplification. The repertoire was sequenced with immunoSEQ multiplex PCR; TCRdb's copy has only in-frame clones and lacks some. The DNA was the basis for D and trimming; V, J and clone size are from that table. The sample carries about 150,000 clones, roughly nine tenths recorded once. Germline assignment: CDR1 MNHNY and CDR2 SVGAGI (reference sequence). V was trimmed by 6 bases and J by 0 bases, leaving 9 bases between them. The CDR3 totals 14 residues. V and J are TRBV6-6 and TRBJ1-5, with D unresolved. The sample consisted of peripheral blood. This sequence originates from a woman aged 60-70 years with active or convalescent COVID-19. CDR3 residues: CASREANSNQPQHF. The CDR3 DNA sequence: TGTGCCAGCAGGGAGGCTAATAGCAATCAGCCCCAGCATTTT.